This T cell receptor (beta chain) came from a study of T-cell memory formation after mild COVID-19. Germline trimming cut 5 bases from V and 5 bases from J; bases unmatched to any gene: 11. Per the germline V gene, CDR1 is MNHEY and CDR2 is SVGEGT. The CDR3 is 16 residues long. TCRdb re-called the 5' RACE reads through MiXCR, storing one row per CDR3 protein. The sample records tens of thousands of distinct CDR3 sequences, around 13% being singletons. The receptor comes from an adult woman who had mild COVID-19 (a few samples of this study predate the infection). Cell type and time point are not known. This chain uses TRBV6-2 or TRBV6-3 with TRBJ2-3; 9 bases agree with TRBD1. Sequenced input: PBMCs or a T cell subset sorted from them (not recorded which). The CDR3 DNA reads as TGTGCCAGCAGTATTTGGTTTACAGGGGGCGAAGATACGCAGTATTTT. The encoded protein is CASSIWFTGGEDTQYF.